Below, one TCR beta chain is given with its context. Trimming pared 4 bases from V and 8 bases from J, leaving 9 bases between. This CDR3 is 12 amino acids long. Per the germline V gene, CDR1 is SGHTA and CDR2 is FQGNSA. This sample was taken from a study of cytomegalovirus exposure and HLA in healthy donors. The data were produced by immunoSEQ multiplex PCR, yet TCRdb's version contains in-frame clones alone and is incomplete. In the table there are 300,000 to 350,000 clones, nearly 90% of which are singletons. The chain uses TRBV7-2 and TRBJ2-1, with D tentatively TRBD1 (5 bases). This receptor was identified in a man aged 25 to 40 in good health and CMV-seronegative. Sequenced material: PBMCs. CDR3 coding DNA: TGTGCCAGCAGCTCAAGGGGTGATGAGCAGTTCTTC. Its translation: CASSSRGDEQFF.